This entry is about one T cell receptor beta chain. The antigen remains unidentified. CDR1 is SGHAT and CDR2 is FQDESV in the germline V gene (reference sequence). V gave up 5 bases and J gave up 1 base, with 11 bases separating them. The CDR3 is 14 amino acids. The data belong to a study of cytomegalovirus exposure and HLA in healthy donors. Overall study findings and caveats: Several of the most significant clusters appeared linked to common viral pathogens, based on a later analysis. Trimming of TCR beta V- and J-genes showed a link, identified in a later analysis, to a missense DCLRE1C variant. There were under 200 TCR beta chains listed as cytomegalovirus-associated. In a later analysis, HLA-associated beta chains showed higher expansion and lower generation probabilities than comparable chains.

The PCR was carried out with 60 Vbeta primers and 13 Jbeta primers. Assay used: immunoSEQ multiplex PCR; TCRdb lists only in-frame clones, some missing. The sample has 55,000 to 65,000 clones. This receptor was obtained from a woman aged 18-29 years in good health and CMV-seronegative. Source material: PBMCs. The V and J genes are TRBV11-1 and TRBJ1-1; TRBD1 is a possible D gene (6 bases). The CDR3 region has the DNA TGTGCCAGCAGCCCCTGGGGGCAGAACACTGAAGCTTTCTTT. Its protein is CASSPWGQNTEAFF.